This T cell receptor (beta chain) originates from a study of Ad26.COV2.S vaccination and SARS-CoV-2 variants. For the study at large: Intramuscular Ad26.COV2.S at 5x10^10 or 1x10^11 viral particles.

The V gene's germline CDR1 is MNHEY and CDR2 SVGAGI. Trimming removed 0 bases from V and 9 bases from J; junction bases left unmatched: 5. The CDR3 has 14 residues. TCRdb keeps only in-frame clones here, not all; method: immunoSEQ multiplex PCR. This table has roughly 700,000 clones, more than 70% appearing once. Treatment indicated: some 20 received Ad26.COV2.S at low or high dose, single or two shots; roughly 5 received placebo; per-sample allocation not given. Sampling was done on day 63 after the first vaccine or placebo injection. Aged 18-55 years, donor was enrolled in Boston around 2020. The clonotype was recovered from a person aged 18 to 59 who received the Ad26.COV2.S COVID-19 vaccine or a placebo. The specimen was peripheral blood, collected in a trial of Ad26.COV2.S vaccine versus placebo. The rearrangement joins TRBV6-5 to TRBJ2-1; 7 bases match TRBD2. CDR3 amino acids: CASSYSRLAAEQFF. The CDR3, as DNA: TGTGCCAGCAGTTACTCGAGACTAGCCGCTGAGCAGTTCTTC.